This T cell receptor beta chain was sequenced during a study of T cell responses to AZD1222 COVID-19 vaccine. Some clones are missing from TCRdb's copy, which holds only in-frame ones; the method was immunoSEQ multiplex PCR. The sample yields 75,000 or so clones, more than 85% seen once. CDR3 size: 13 residues. The V end lost 10 bases, the J end lost 2 bases, and 15 bases lay between the germline ends. From germline, CDR1 is LNHDA and CDR2 SQIVND (reference sequence). Study outcomes and limitations: Targeting of unmutated variant regions was reportedly seen in nearly half of spike-specific TCRs.

Turning to this clone: The antigen is unknown.

This clonotype originated in an adult who received the AZD1222 COVID-19 vaccine. V gene TRBV19 combines with J gene TRBJ2-7; D not resolved. The sample was peripheral blood, taken 28 days after the second AZD1222 dose. The CDR3 bases are TGTGCCACCATGGGGTTTGTAACCTACGAGCAGTACTTC. Its translation: CATMGFVTYEQYF.